This is a list of T cell receptor beta chains from one sample in a study of T cells after yellow fever vaccination. One entry per CDR3 protein, called by TCRdb with MiXCR from the 5' RACE reads. The sample comprises over 100,000 distinct CDR3 sequences, approximately 8.4% of which are singletons, and about 25% rests with the top ten. The specimen comprised CD8+ T cells sorted from PBMCs, sampled 45 days after the yellow fever booster vaccination. These TCRs come from a man aged 25-45 years who received the YFV17D yellow fever vaccine. Both conserved end residues are part of each CDR3. Each record gives: J gene, V gene, D gene, CDR3 protein. The D gene is left open where the match is weak.

TRBJ2-5 | TRBV3-1 | - | CASSHLTGMPETQYF
TRBJ1-1 | TRBV6-5 | - | CASSQDGGSGTEAFF
TRBJ2-7 | TRBV14 | - | CASSQDPGGERGEQYF
TRBJ2-1 | TRBV30 | - | CAWSVGGEQFF
TRBJ2-1 | TRBV7-6 | - | CASSLADWNNEQFF
TRBJ1-1 | TRBV5-1 | - | CASSRDGGTEAFF
TRBJ1-3 | TRBV4-3 | - | CASSQVGDSGNTIYF
TRBJ2-5 | TRBV5-1 | - | CASSTRGLKETQYF
TRBJ2-3 | TRBV7-2 | TRBD2 | CASSSSSGSLDTQYF
TRBJ2-7 | TRBV4-3 | - | CARGQGTYF
TRBJ2-7 | TRBV20-1 | TRBD2 | CSASEGLAGDEQYF
TRBJ2-7 | TRBV27 | TRBD1 | CASSPPGQGTYEQYF
TRBJ1-2 | TRBV4-3 | TRBD1 | CASSHSRDSDRGYTF
TRBJ2-5 | TRBV9 | - | CASSVVGGVETQYF
TRBJ2-7 | TRBV7-9 | - | CASSYTEGLYEQYF
TRBJ2-7 | TRBV2 | - | CASLAVRYEQYF
TRBJ1-5 | TRBV10-3 | - | CATRDSGQPQHF
TRBJ2-5 | TRBV29-1 | - | CSVEDSLAWNQTQYF
TRBJ2-7 | TRBV4-2 | - | CASSQEWGTVEQYF
TRBJ2-1 | TRBV27 | - | CASTSLGINEQFF
TRBJ2-1 | TRBV7-2 | - | CASSLGWNEQFF
TRBJ2-3 | TRBV5-1 | - | CASSLEDTDTQYF
TRBJ2-6 | TRBV6-2/TRBV6-3 | TRBD2 | CASSYKAGGGGANVLTF
TRBJ2-1 | TRBV5-1 | TRBD2 | CASSFGTSGIHEQFF
TRBJ2-1 | TRBV19 | - | CAGSYRDSGPNEQFF
TRBJ2-2 | TRBV28 | TRBD2 | CASSLTSGITGELFF
TRBJ2-7 | TRBV9 | - | CASSPTGTTYEQYF
TRBJ2-1 | TRBV20-1 | TRBD2 | CSASQTSELYNEQFF
TRBJ2-7 | TRBV29-1 | - | CSVATESYEQYF
TRBJ2-7 | TRBV11-2 | - | CASSHYPKVGDSWYYEQYF
TRBJ2-2 | TRBV29-1 | - | CSARDKLANTGELFF
TRBJ2-7 | TRBV15 | TRBD1 | CATSRIQGANYEQYF
TRBJ2-1 | TRBV29-1 | TRBD1 | CSVEGQGARNEQFF
TRBJ1-1 | TRBV7-6 | - | CASGPTGAGAEAFF
TRBJ2-7 | TRBV3-1 | TRBD2 | CASCHLGLAARYEQYF
TRBJ2-7 | TRBV6-5 | - | CASSYGLGAYEQYF
TRBJ1-2 | TRBV6-6 | - | CASSSRGEDGYTF
TRBJ1-6 | TRBV13 | - | CASSLAGSSYNSPLHF
TRBJ2-7 | TRBV28 | - | CASSLADKGPEQYF
TRBJ2-5 | TRBV20-1 | TRBD1 | CSATGDGTGGETQYF
TRBJ1-6 | TRBV16 | TRBD1 | CASSQWGQGDSPLHF
TRBJ1-1 | TRBV7-2 | - | CASSLIVTEAFF
TRBJ2-1 | TRBV27 | - | CASSLFPHNEQFF
TRBJ2-5 | TRBV14 | - | CASSLPSFLETQYF
TRBJ1-1 | TRBV27 | TRBD1 | CASSPGQGVGEAFF
TRBJ2-3 | TRBV6-1 | - | CASSIGSPPDTQYF
TRBJ2-1 | TRBV5-5 | TRBD2 | CASSLGLAGTFF
TRBJ2-1 | TRBV24-1 | TRBD1 | CATSKTGAPNEQFF
TRBJ2-1 | TRBV29-1 | - | CSAQGNEQFF
TRBJ2-1 | TRBV20-1 | - | CSQGSGEVQQFF
TRBJ2-2 | TRBV25-1 | - | CASSTSNTGELFF